A single TCR beta chain is shown here with its context. This record belongs to a study of blood T cells in healthy people across ages. Sample-barcoded 5' priming and a J-beta primer mix drove a second PCR of roughly 7 to 11 cycles. TCRdb reprocessed the 5' RACE reads via MiXCR and lists one record per CDR3 protein. The data contain fewer than 900,000 distinct CDR3 sequences, around 46% of them singletons. Between the trimmed V and J ends, which lost 1 base and 8 bases, there was a span of 14 bases. Germline CDR1 and CDR2: SQVTM and ANQGSEA. The CDR3 spans 13 residues. The TCR sequence derives from a woman aged 60 to 75 in good health. The chain has TRBV29-1 and TRBJ1-2; D is perhaps TRBD1 (5 bases). The sequencing sample was made of blood. Here the CDR3 reads CSVEVEGDRGYTF. The CDR3 bases are TGCAGCGTTGAAGTTGAAGGGGATAGAGGCTACACCTTC. The full variable domain, in which reference TRBV29-1 and TRBJ1-2 provide the parts outside the CDR3, is SAVISQKPSRDICQRGTSLTIQCQVDSQVTMMFWYRQQPGQSLTLIATANQGSEATYESGFVIDKFPISRPNLTFSTLTVSNMSPEDSSIYLCSVEVEGDRGYTFGSGTRLTVV.